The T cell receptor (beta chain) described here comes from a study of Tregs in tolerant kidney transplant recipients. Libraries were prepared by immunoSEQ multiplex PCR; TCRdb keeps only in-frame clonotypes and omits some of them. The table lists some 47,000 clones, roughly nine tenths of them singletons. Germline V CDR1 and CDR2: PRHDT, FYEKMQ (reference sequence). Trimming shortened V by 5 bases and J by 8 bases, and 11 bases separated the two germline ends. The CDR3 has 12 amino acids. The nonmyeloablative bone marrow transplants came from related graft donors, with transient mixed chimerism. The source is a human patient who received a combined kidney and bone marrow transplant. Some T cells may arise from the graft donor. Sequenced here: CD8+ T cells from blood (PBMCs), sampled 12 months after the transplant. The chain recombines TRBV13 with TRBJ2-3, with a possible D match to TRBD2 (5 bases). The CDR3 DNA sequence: TGTGCCAGCAGCCCCGCCCGGGGTACGCAGTATTTT. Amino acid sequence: CASSPARGTQYF.